The sequence of this T cell receptor (beta chain) was determined in a study of cytomegalovirus exposure and HLA in healthy donors. Study-wide background: Genotyping showed around 80% of 398 donors falling in the Caucasian-associated ancestry cluster.

A remark on this clone: The target antigen is unknown.

CDR1 and CDR2 from the germline V gene are SGHAT and FQNNGV. The CDR3 extends over 16 amino acids. Trimming removed 5 bases at V and 2 bases at J, with 15 bases between. Primers: 60 Vbeta forward and 13 Jbeta reverse. TCRdb's copy holds only in-frame clones and misses some; the assay was immunoSEQ multiplex PCR. The sample includes about 65,000 clones, about 72% of them seen just once. Regarding the study as a whole: Highly shared variants forming one cluster were likely a sequencing artifact.

This TCR was recovered from a girl aged 5-17 years in good health and CMV-seropositive. The chain links TRBV11-2 to TRBJ1-4, with a possible D match to TRBD1 (6 bases). Material for sequencing was PBMCs. In DNA, the CDR3 is TGTGCCAGCAGCATTTCAACAGGGTTCACTAATGAAAAACTGTTTTTT. Its translation is CASSISTGFTNEKLFF.